The present T cell receptor (beta chain) was sequenced within a study of blood T cell repertoires in COVID-19. For the study at large: Collection of acute and convalescent COVID-19 samples took place in the United States, Italy and Spain. Sample material is recorded as cDNA or gDNA derived from T cells, B-cell-depleted T cells, or PBMCs.

J gave up 2 bases and V 1 base, and 3 bases lay outside the gene matches. The CDR3 is 15 amino acids. From germline, CDR1 is SGDLS and CDR2 YYNGEE. The Seattle site enrolled patients during active infection and followed them longitudinally. The authors' processing: Reference gene primer amplification gave estimated nucleated cell counts. Assay used: immunoSEQ multiplex PCR; TCRdb lists only in-frame clones, some missing. V, J and clone size are those of that table, while D and trimming were read from the DNA. The data hold some 310,000 clones, with 75% to 90% observed a single time. The origin of this receptor is a woman aged 25 to 39 with COVID-19, enrolled during active disease. This chain connects TRBV9 to TRBJ2-1; the match to TRBD2 covers 7 bases. The sequenced sample was peripheral blood. The CDR3: CASSVSGTAYNEQFF. The CDR3 DNA reads TGTGCCAGCAGCGTAAGCGGGACCGCCTACAATGAGCAGTTCTTC. The complete variable domain, with remaining parts taken from reference TRBV9 and TRBJ2-1, reads DSGVTQTPKHLITATGQRVTLRCSPRSGDLSVYWYQQSLDQGLQFLIQYYNGEERAKGNILERFSAQQFPDLHSELNLSSLELGDSALYFCASSVSGTAYNEQFFGPGTRLTVL.